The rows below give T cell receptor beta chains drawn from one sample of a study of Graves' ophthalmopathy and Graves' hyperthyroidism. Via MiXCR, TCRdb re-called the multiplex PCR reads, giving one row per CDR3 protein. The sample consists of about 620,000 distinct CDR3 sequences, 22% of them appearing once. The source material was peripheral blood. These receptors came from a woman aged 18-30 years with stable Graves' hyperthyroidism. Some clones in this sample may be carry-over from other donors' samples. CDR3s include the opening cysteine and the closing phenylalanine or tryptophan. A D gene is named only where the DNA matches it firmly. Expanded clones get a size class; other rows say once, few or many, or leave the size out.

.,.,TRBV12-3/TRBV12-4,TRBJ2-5,CASSPRQQETQYF,TGTGCCAGCAGTCCTAGACAGCAAGAGACCCAGTACTTC
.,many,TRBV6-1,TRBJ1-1,CASSGNQNTEAFF,TGTGCCAGCAGTGGAAATCAGAACACTGAAGCTTTCTTT
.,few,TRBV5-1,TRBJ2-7,CASSTGQEQYF,TGCGCCAGCAGCACCGGGCAGGAGCAGTACTTC
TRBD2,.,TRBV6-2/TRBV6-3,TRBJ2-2,CASWTSGVPTTGELFF,TGTGCCAGCTGGACTAGCGGAGTACCTACCACCGGGGAGCTGTTTTTT
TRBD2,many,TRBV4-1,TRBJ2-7,CASSQETSGRGVQYF,TGCGCCAGCAGCCAAGAGACTAGCGGGAGAGGGGTGCAGTACTTC
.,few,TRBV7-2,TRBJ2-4,CASSLSAGANIKYF,TGTGCCAGCAGCTTATCTGCGGGGGCAAACATTAAGTACTTC
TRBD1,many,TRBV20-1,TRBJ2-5,CSALTGQGGETQYF,TGCAGTGCCCTAACTGGACAGGGCGGGGAGACCCAGTACTTC
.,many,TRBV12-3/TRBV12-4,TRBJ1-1,CASSGKFEAFF,TGTGCCAGCAGTGGAAAGTTTGAAGCTTTCTTT
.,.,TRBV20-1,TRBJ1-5,CSARMLTDSYYSNQPQHF,TGCAGTGCTAGAATGCTTACGGACAGTTATTATAGCAATCAGCCCCAGCATTTT
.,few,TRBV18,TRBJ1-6,CASSVLRGGANSPLHF,TGTGCCAGCTCAGTACTCCGGGGAGGGGCCAATTCACCCCTCCACTTT
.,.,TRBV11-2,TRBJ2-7,CASSPSDYLSLSEQYF,TGTGCCAGCAGCCCAAGTGACTATCTAAGCCTATCGGAGCAGTACTTC
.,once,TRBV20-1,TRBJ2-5,CSAHDRPQETQYF,TGCAGTGCTCACGACAGACCCCAAGAGACCCAGTACTTC
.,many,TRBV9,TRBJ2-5,CASSVDPGPQETQYF,TGTGCCAGCAGCGTAGATCCAGGGCCCCAAGAGACCCAGTACTTC
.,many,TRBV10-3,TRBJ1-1,CAISGQGRTEAFF,TGTGCCATCAGTGGCCAGGGGCGCACTGAAGCTTTCTTT
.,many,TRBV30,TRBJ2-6,CAWGGSGANVLTF,TGTGCCTGGGGGGGTTCTGGGGCCAACGTCCTGACTTTC
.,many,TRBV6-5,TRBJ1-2,CASRSDSLNYGYTF,TGTGCCAGCAGATCGGACAGCTTAAACTATGGCTACACCTTC
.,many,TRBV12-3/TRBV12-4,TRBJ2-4,CASNFQEGQNIQYF,TGTGCCAGCAACTTTCAAGAAGGCCAAAACATTCAGTACTTC
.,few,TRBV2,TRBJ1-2,CASSETDSRYGYTF,TGTGCCAGCAGTGAAACGGACTCGAGATATGGCTACACCTTC
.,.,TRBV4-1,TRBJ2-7,CASSQDMWEQYF,TGCGCCAGCAGCCAAGACATGTGGGAGCAGTACTTC
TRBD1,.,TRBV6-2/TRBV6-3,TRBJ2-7,CASRVTGQRDKQYF,TGTGCCAGCAGAGTAACGGGACAGAGGGATAAGCAGTACTTC
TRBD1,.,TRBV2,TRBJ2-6,CASRETDRGRDVLTF,TGTGCCAGCAGGGAAACGGACAGGGGAAGGGACGTCCTGACTTTC
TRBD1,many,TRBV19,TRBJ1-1,CASSARDRQEAFF,TGTGCCAGTAGTGCCCGGGACAGGCAAGAAGCTTTCTTT
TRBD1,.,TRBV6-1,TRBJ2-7,CASRSGTAIYEQYF,TGTGCCAGCAGATCCGGGACAGCGATCTACGAGCAGTACTTC
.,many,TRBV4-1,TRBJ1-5,CASSPKSGKGHNQPQHF,TGCGCCAGCAGCCCCAAATCGGGGAAGGGGCACAATCAGCCCCAGCATTTT
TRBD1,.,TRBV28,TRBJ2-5,CASSSWTGYRETQYF,TGTGCCAGCAGTTCCTGGACAGGGTATCGGGAGACCCAGTACTTC
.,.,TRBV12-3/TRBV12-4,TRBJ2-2,CASSLRARGTGELFF,TGTGCCAGCAGTTTACGTGCGAGGGGCACCGGGGAGCTGTTTTTT
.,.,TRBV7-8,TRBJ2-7,CASSLQGLSYEQYF,TGTGCCAGCAGCTTACAGGGGCTCTCCTACGAGCAGTACTTC
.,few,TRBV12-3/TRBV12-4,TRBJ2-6,CASSGDRSGANVLTF,TGTGCCAGCAGTGGCGACAGGTCTGGGGCCAACGTCCTGACTTTC
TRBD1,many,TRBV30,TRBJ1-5,CAWRGSGQGTQPQHF,TGTGCCTGGAGGGGGTCGGGACAGGGGACCCAGCCCCAGCATTTT
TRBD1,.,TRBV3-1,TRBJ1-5,CASSQVTGNQPQHF,TGTGCCAGCAGCCAAGTGACAGGGAATCAGCCCCAGCATTTT
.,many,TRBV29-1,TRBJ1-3,CSVSDTGNTIYF,TGCAGCGTTTCCGATACTGGAAACACCATATATTTT
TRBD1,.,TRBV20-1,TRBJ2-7,CSARGWDRSSYEQYF,TGCAGTGCTAGGGGATGGGACAGAAGCTCCTACGAGCAGTACTTC
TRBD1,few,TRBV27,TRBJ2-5,CASAIFRTGPVPQYF,TGTGCCAGCGCTATTTTCCGGACAGGGCCGGTTCCCCAGTACTTC
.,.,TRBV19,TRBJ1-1,CASSRRSAVPEAFF,TGTGCCAGTAGTAGGAGATCGGCGGTCCCTGAAGCTTTCTTT
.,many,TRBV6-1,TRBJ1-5,CASSPRGFSNQPQHF,TGTGCCAGCAGTCCACGGGGATTTAGCAATCAGCCCCAGCATTTT
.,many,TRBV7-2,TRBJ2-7,CASSYQGVPSYEQYF,TGTGCCAGCAGTTACCAGGGAGTTCCATCCTACGAGCAGTACTTC
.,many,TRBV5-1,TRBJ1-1,CASSFYGDTEAFF,TGCGCCAGCAGCTTCTACGGAGACACTGAAGCTTTCTTT
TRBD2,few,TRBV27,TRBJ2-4,CASSTDTSGGPWSIQYF,TGTGCCAGCAGTACCGATACTAGCGGGGGGCCTTGGAGCATTCAGTACTTC
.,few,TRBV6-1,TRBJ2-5,CASSDLGGETQYF,TGTGCCAGCAGTGATTTGGGCGGAGAGACCCAGTACTTC
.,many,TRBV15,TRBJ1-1,CATDTGGENTEAFF,TGTGCCACCGACACGGGAGGGGAGAACACTGAAGCTTTCTTT
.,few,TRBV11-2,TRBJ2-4,CASSQYRDSKNIQYF,TGTGCCAGCAGCCAGTACCGGGACTCCAAAAACATTCAGTACTTC
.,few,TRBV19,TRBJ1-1,CATVERRMNTEAFF,TGTGCGACGGTCGAGAGGCGTATGAACACTGAAGCTTTCTTT
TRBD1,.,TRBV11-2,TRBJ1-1,CASSLDRGRGRVTEAFF,TGTGCCAGCAGCTTAGATCGGGGCAGGGGGCGTGTGACTGAAGCTTTCTTT
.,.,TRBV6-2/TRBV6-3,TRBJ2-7,CASSYDPGSYEQYF,TGTGCCAGCAGTTACGACCCGGGGAGCTACGAGCAGTACTTC
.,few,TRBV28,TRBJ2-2,CASSPQPVYGELFF,TGTGCCAGCAGTCCCCAACCCGTATACGGGGAGCTGTTTTTT
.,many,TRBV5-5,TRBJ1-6,CASRRRGGSMDSPLHF,TGTGCCAGCAGGCGGAGGGGAGGGAGCATGGATTCACCCCTCCACTTT
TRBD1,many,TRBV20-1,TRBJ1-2,CSAQGATQTFYGYTF,TGCAGTGCCCAGGGGGCCACACAGACCTTCTATGGCTACACCTTC
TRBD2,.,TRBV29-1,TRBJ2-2,CSVAPRAGRTGELFF,TGCAGCGTTGCGCCTCGAGCGGGGCGCACCGGGGAGCTGTTTTTT
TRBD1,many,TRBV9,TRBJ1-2,CASSGEDREDGYTF,TGTGCCAGCAGCGGAGAGGACAGGGAGGATGGCTACACCTTC
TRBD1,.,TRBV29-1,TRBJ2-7,CSVELLDQGVGNEQYF,TGCAGCGTTGAATTATTGGACCAGGGGGTAGGCAACGAGCAGTACTTC
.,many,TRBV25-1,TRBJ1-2,CASSRDFPNYGYTF,TGTGCCAGCAGCCGGGACTTCCCGAACTATGGCTACACCTTC
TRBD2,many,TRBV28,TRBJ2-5,CAGSTLAGTYQETQYF,TGTGCCGGCAGTACCCTAGCGGGAACGTACCAAGAGACCCAGTACTTC